Listed below are T cell receptor beta chains from one sample, sequenced in a study of shared clonotypes between healthy human individuals. Assay: immunoSEQ multiplex PCR; the TCRdb copy retains only in-frame clones and omits some. The sample has about 2.1 million clones; 90% to 95% are singletons. Input material: naive CD8+ T cells from PBMCs. These receptors were taken from a man aged 18-30 years in good health. Some clones in this sample may be carry-over from other donors' samples. CDR3s include the opening cysteine and the closing phenylalanine or tryptophan. Fields, in order: clone size, D gene, V gene, J gene, CDR3 DNA, CDR3 protein. A D gene is named only where the DNA matches it firmly. Not all rows give a size; the values are once, few, many and, for expanded clones, a class.

.	TRBD2	TRBV5-1	TRBJ2-3	TGCGCCAGCAGCTGGGGCGCGGGAGGGATAACAGATACGCAGTATTTT	CASSWGAGGITDTQYF
.	.	TRBV27	TRBJ1-2	TGTGCCAGCAGTTTATCCCGGACCGGATGGGGCTATGGCTACACCTTC	CASSLSRTGWGYGYTF
.	.	TRBV28	TRBJ2-7	TGTGCCAGCAGCCCATTGACTGCCAAAGCCTACGAGCAGTACTTC	CASSPLTAKAYEQYF
.	TRBD2	TRBV28	TRBJ2-1	TGTGCCAGCAGTCTAGCGGGAGGGCCCAATGAGCAGTTCTTC	CASSLAGGPNEQFF
.	TRBD1	TRBV28	TRBJ2-1	TGTGCCAGCAGAGGGGACAGGGGGCCCCGCAATGAGCAGTTCTTC	CASRGDRGPRNEQFF
.	.	TRBV13	TRBJ2-7	TGTGCCAGCAGCTCCGGGAGTCGCTACGAGCAGTACTTC	CASSSGSRYEQYF
.	.	TRBV30	TRBJ2-3	TGTGCCTGGAGTGGGGCGAGGGGTGATACGCAGTATTTT	CAWSGARGDTQYF
.	.	TRBV4-1	TRBJ2-7	TGCGCCAGCAGCTCCGATATCCGGGGGAGCGAGCAGTACTTC	CASSSDIRGSEQYF
.	TRBD2	TRBV19	TRBJ2-7	TGTGCCAGTAAACCTAGCGGGAGTGTCTACGAGCAGTACTTC	CASKPSGSVYEQYF
.	TRBD1	TRBV6-1	TRBJ2-7	TGTGCCAGCAACCACAGGGGGCGGACCTACGAGCAGTACTTC	CASNHRGRTYEQYF
.	TRBD2	TRBV6-4	TRBJ2-7	TGTGCCAGCAGTGACGGGACGCCTAGCGGGCAGTACGAGCAGTACTTC	CASSDGTPSGQYEQYF
once	.	TRBV27	TRBJ1-1	TGTGCCAGCAGTTCCCGGACGGATAACACTGAAGCTTTCTTT	CASSSRTDNTEAFF
few	.	TRBV30	TRBJ2-7	TGTGCCTGGAGTGAAGGCGGGACTGGCGAGCAGTACTTC	CAWSEGGTGEQYF
.	.	TRBV5-4	TRBJ1-1	TGTGCCAGGTCCGGGTCTGGGAACACTGAAGCTTTCTTT	CARSGSGNTEAFF
.	.	TRBV25-1	TRBJ1-1	TGTGCCAGCAGTGAATCTACCCAGGCAACTGAAGCTTTCTTT	CASSESTQATEAFF
.	TRBD2	TRBV30	TRBJ2-1	TGTGCCTGGAGCAGCCTTTTCCAGCGGGAGGGCCAAATTTTAAATGAGCAGTTCTTC	CAWSSLFQREGQILNEQFF
.	.	TRBV21-1	TRBJ1-5	TGTGCCAGCAGCAAACCGGGACAGGGCAGCAATCAGCCCCAGCATTTT	CASSKPGQGSNQPQHF
.	.	TRBV28	TRBJ2-5	TGTGCCAGCAGTTTAGGGGTTATGGGGCTGGATGAGGCGGAGACCCAGTACTTC	CASSLGVMGLDEAETQYF
few	.	TRBV29-1	TRBJ1-1	TGCAGCGTCCGACAGTCGAGAGGGGACACTGAAGCTTTCTTT	CSVRQSRGDTEAFF
.	.	TRBV21-1	TRBJ2-3	TGTGCCAGCAGTAGCAAGGGGGCGGGAGGGCCAGGAGATACGCAGTATTTT	CASSSKGAGGPGDTQYF
.	.	TRBV29-1	TRBJ1-1	TGCAGCGTTGTTGGTGGCAACCGCTACACTGAAGCTTTCTTT	CSVVGGNRYTEAFF
.	TRBD1	TRBV9	TRBJ1-1	TGTGCCAGCAGCCCAATGGGACAGGGACTCAACACTGAAGCTTTCTTT	CASSPMGQGLNTEAFF
.	.	TRBV4-1	TRBJ2-5	TGCGCCAGCAGCCGGATCGGAAGGGACGGACGTACAGAGACCCAGTACTTC	CASSRIGRDGRTETQYF
.	TRBD2	TRBV28	TRBJ2-2	TGTGCCAGCAGTTTATCCCCCGGGAGGGCCGGTGGCACCGGGGAGCTGTTTTTT	CASSLSPGRAGGTGELFF
.	TRBD2	TRBV9	TRBJ2-7	TGTGCCAGCAGCCCGGGAGGAGCGGGAGTCTACGAGCAGTACTTC	CASSPGGAGVYEQYF
.	.	TRBV30	TRBJ1-2	TGTGCCTGGAACGGGGAAGACATTAACTATGGCTACACCTTC	CAWNGEDINYGYTF
.	.	TRBV4-2	TRBJ2-1	TGTGCCAGCAGCCAAGTAGCAGGGAATAGGGTTGGGAATGAGCAGTTCTTC	CASSQVAGNRVGNEQFF
.	.	TRBV2	TRBJ2-1	TGTGCCAGCAACCCCCAAGACACCGACAATGAGCAGTTCTTC	CASNPQDTDNEQFF
.	.	TRBV6-5	TRBJ2-1	TGTGCCAGCAGTTACTCAGATTATGGCCCACCCAATGAGCAGTTCTTC	CASSYSDYGPPNEQFF
.	TRBD1	TRBV7-2	TRBJ1-1	TGTGCCAGCAGCCTCACGGACAGGGGTCGTGCGCCTGAAGCTTTCTTT	CASSLTDRGRAPEAFF
.	.	TRBV9	TRBJ2-5	TGTGCCAGCAGCCGGGGGGCGGATCAAGAGACCCAGTACTTC	CASSRGADQETQYF
.	TRBD2	TRBV28	TRBJ2-1	TGTGCCAGCAGCTCCCTAACCGGGACTAGCGACAATGAGCAGTTCTTC	CASSSLTGTSDNEQFF
.	TRBD2	TRBV14	TRBJ2-1	TGTGCCAGCAGCCAAGCCCGCAGGTGGCTAGCGGGATACAATGAGCAGTTCTTC	CASSQARRWLAGYNEQFF
once	.	TRBV28	TRBJ2-3	TGTGCCAGCAGTTTAGTAGCAGACGACGAAACGGGCACAGATACGCAGTATTTT	CASSLVADDETGTDTQYF
.	.	TRBV11-2	TRBJ2-7	TGTGCCAGCAGCTTAACCTCAACCGACTACGAGCAGTACTTC	CASSLTSTDYEQYF
.	.	TRBV28	TRBJ2-7	TGTGCCAGCAGTTCCAACAGGGAGACCTACGAGCAGTACTTC	CASSSNRETYEQYF
.	.	TRBV9	TRBJ2-5	TGTGCCAGCAGCGTAGAGATTAAGGGGCAGGGTCAAGAGACCCAGTACTTC	CASSVEIKGQGQETQYF